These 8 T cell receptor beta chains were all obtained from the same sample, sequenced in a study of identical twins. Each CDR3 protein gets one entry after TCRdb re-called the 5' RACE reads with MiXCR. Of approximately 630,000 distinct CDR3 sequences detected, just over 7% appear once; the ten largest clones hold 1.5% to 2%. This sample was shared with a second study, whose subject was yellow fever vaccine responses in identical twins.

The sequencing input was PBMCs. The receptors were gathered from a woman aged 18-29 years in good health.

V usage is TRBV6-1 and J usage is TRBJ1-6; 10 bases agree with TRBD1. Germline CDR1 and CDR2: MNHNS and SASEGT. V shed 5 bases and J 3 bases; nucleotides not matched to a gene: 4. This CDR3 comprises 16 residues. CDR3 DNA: TGTGCCAGCAGTCGACAGGGGGCGGACTATAATTCACCCCTCCACTTT. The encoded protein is CASSRQGADYNSPLHF.

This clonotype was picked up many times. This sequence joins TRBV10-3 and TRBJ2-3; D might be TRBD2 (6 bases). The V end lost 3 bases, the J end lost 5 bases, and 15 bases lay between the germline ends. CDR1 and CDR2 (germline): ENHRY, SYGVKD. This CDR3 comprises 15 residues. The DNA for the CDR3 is TGTGCCATCAGTGAATCTCCAGGGCGGGGAGATACGCAGTATTTT. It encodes CAISESPGRGDTQYF.

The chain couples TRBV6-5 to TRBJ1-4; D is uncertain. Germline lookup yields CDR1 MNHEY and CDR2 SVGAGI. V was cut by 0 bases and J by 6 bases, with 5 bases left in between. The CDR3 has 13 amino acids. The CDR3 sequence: CASSYSAHEKLFF. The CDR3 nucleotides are TGTGCCAGCAGTTACTCGGCCCATGAAAAACTGTTTTTT.

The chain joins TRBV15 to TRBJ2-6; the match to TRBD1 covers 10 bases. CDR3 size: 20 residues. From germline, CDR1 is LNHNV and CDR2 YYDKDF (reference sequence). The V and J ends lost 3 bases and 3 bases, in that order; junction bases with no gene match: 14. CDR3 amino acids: CATSSGPTGGVFVGANVLTF. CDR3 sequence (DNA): TGTGCCACCAGCAGCGGGCCGACAGGGGGCGTTTTTGTTGGGGCCAACGTCCTGACTTTC.

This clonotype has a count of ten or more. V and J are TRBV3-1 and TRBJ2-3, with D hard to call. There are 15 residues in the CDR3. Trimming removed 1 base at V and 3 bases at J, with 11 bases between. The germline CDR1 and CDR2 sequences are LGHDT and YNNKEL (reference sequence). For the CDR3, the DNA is TGTGCCAGCAGCCAAGCAGTGGACGGTACAGATACGCAGTATTTT. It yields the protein CASSQAVDGTDTQYF.

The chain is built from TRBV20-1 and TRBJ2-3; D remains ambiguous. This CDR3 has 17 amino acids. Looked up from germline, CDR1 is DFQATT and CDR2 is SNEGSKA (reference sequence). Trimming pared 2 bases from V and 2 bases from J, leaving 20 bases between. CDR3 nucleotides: TGCAGTGCTAGACCTTACCCGGGCCAACGCCTCACAGATACGCAGTATTTT. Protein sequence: CSARPYPGQRLTDTQYF.

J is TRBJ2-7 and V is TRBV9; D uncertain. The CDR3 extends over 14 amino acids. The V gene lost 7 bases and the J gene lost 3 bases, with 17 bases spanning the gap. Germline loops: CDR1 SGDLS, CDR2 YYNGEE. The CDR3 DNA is TGTGCCAGCTTACCCGAACCCACCTACTACGAGCAGTACGTC. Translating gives CASLPEPTYYEQYV.

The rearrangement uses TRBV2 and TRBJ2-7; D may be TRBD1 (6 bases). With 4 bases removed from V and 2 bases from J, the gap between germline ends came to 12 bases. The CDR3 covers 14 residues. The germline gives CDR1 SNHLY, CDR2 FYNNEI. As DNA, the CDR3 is TGTGCCAGCAGTGTCTCCAGGGACACCTACGAGCAGTACTTC. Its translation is CASSVSRDTYEQYF. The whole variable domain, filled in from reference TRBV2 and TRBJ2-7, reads EPEVTQTPSHQVTQMGQEVILRCVPISNHLYFYWYRQILGQKVEFLVSFYNNEISEKSEIFDDQFSVERPDGSNFTLKIRSTKLEDSAMYFCASSVSRDTYEQYFGPGTRLTVT.